The source of this T cell receptor (beta chain) is a study of blood T cell repertoires in COVID-19. Here immunoSEQ multiplex PCR was the method, and the copy in TCRdb shows in-frame clones only, minus some. The sample holds approximately 190,000 clones, approximately 86% seen once. The CDR3 sequence is 13 residues long. V lost 8 bases and J lost 1, with 11 bases in between. CDR1 and CDR2 from the germline V gene are MNHEY and SMNVEV (reference sequence). This sequence was found in a woman between 35 and 50 years old in a cohort exposed to, infected with or recovered from COVID-19 (not recorded which). The material sequenced was PBMCs or T cells enriched from blood (not recorded which). V gene TRBV27 combines with J gene TRBJ1-1; a possible D gene is TRBD1 (5 bases). The CDR3 nucleotides are TGTGCCAGCGCCCCCGGGGGGAACACTGAAGCTTTCTTT. This gives the protein CASAPGGNTEAFF.